The 16 T cell receptor beta chains below come from one sample, sequenced in a study of shared T cell receptors in the human thymus (dated by TCRdb to the early 2020s). Library prep was done by the immunoSEQ multiplex PCR assay. TCRdb carries this immuneACCESS record with in-frame sequences only. Its versions omit some clonotypes, under half of them owing to an unresolved V gene in the studies checked, with the rest unexplained. This sample comprises 700,000 or so clones, approximately 85% of them detected only once. The ten biggest clones cover around 0.01% of the sample. The same sample was also used in a study of human thymus T cells.

Material for sequencing was thymocytes. All receptors come from a girl in the first two years of life with a congenital heart defect. Donor details come from another sample of the same person, matched by shared clones.

CDR3 in DNA: TGTGCCTGGAGTGCCAACCCCCGGGAGCAGTACTTC. Translated: CAWSANPREQYF. The chain links TRBV30 to TRBJ2-7; the D is unclear. Germline V gene lookup returns CDR1 GTSNPN and CDR2 SVGIG (reference sequence). Trimming stripped 1 base from V and 7 bases from J, with 11 bases between. The CDR3 consists of 12 residues.

Only one count was recorded for this clone. The J gene is TRBJ1-2, the V gene TRBV12-5, with TRBD1 matching 8 bases. Germline loops: CDR1 LGHNT, CDR2 FRNRAP. After removal of 6 bases from V and 1 base from J, the junction contained 28 bases not matched to a gene. The CDR3 loop spans 22 amino acids. CDR3 sequence reads: CASGLRTGNSLQPKKDNYGYTF. CDR3 coding DNA: TGTGCTAGTGGCCTCCGGACAGGGAATAGCCTCCAACCTAAAAAAGATAACTATGGCTACACCTTC.

The sample holds one count of this clone. The rearrangement links TRBV7-2 to TRBJ1-6; no clear D gene. Per germline, CDR1 SGHTA and CDR2 FQGNSA. Between the trimmed V and J ends, which lost 6 bases and 7 bases, there was a span of 19 bases. CDR3 length: 16 residues. The chain's CDR3 is CASRGGFGRENSPLHF. For the CDR3, the DNA is TGTGCCAGCAGGGGTGGTTTTGGGCGGGAGAATTCACCCCTCCACTTT.

The chain recombines TRBV7-8 with TRBJ1-2; tentative D call: TRBD1 (5 bases). CDR3 length equals 14 residues. V lost 1 base and J 6 bases, leaving 12 bases between the germline ends. Germline values: CDR1 SGHVS, CDR2 FQNEAQ. The CDR3 is CASSLGGRIDGYTF. For the CDR3, the DNA is TGTGCCAGCAGCTTAGGGGGCCGGATAGATGGCTACACCTTC.

This rearrangement joins TRBV4-1 to TRBJ2-7, with TRBD2 matching over 7 bases. The CDR3 loop spans 15 amino acids. Trimming removed 2 bases from V and 1 base from J; junction bases left unmatched: 5. The germline CDR1 and CDR2 sequences are MGHRA and YSYEKL. This CDR3 reads CASSQILGGSYEQYF. Written as DNA, the CDR3 is TGCGCCAGCAGCCAAATCCTGGGGGGGTCCTACGAGCAGTACTTC.

The CDR3 here is CASSGGVGQGHNQPQHF. CDR3 nucleotide sequence: TGTGCCAGCAGCGGAGGTGTGGGACAGGGGCACAATCAGCCCCAGCATTTT. The V gene is TRBV11-2, the J gene TRBJ1-5, with 10 bases lining up with TRBD1. The V and J ends lost 5 bases and 3 bases, in that order; junction bases with no gene match: 10. CDR1 and CDR2 (germline): SGHAT, FQNNGV. The CDR3 loop spans 17 amino acids.

V is TRBV7-9 and J is TRBJ2-3; TRBD1 aligns across 9 bases. After removal of 1 base from V and 5 bases from J, the junction contained 7 bases not matched to a gene. CDR1 SEHNR and CDR2 FQNEAQ come from the germline V gene (reference sequence). This CDR3 is 16 amino acids long. CDR3 residues: CASSLDRDRAGDTQYF. The CDR3 nucleotides read TGTGCCAGCAGCTTAGATAGGGACAGGGCGGGAGATACGCAGTATTTT.

The genes are TRBV5-6 and TRBJ2-6; 7 bases are shared with TRBD2. Trimming took 4 bases from V and 1 from J; bases not matched to a gene: 2. CDR3 length: 15 amino acids. The germline V gene has CDR1 SGHDT and CDR2 YYEEEE. The chain's CDR3 is CASSPRGSGANVLTF. CDR3 nucleotide sequence: TGTGCCAGCAGCCCGCGGGGGTCTGGGGCCAACGTCCTGACTTTC.

This clone was counted a few times. The chain recombines TRBV5-1 with TRBJ1-2; 9 bases line up with TRBD1. CDR1 and CDR2 (germline): SGHRS, YFSETQ. The V and J ends lost 0 bases and 6 bases, in that order; junction bases with no gene match: 15. The CDR3 runs to 18 residues. CDR3 nucleotides: TGCGCCAGCAGCTTGGTTTCCTTACCCACAGGGGGCGAGGATGGCTACACCTTC. This codes for CASSLVSLPTGGEDGYTF.

In DNA, the CDR3 is TGTGCCAGTAGTATAAGGGACACTCCCTTGTACAATGAGCAGTTCTTC. Encoded protein: CASSIRDTPLYNEQFF. The chain joins TRBV19 to TRBJ2-1; D perhaps matches TRBD1 (6 bases). The CDR3 is 16 amino acids. The V gene's germline CDR1 is LNHDA and CDR2 SQIVND (reference sequence). V shed 2 bases and J shed 4 bases, with 15 bases lying between them.

The chain is built from TRBV6-1 and TRBJ2-4, with TRBD1 matching 8 bases. The CDR3 is made up of 14 amino acids. V trimming: 4 bases; J trimming: 9 bases; junction bases outside the gene matches: 8. The germline gives CDR1 MNHNS, CDR2 SASEGT. CDR3 residues: CASSVRDRGGIQYF. CDR3 DNA: TGTGCCAGCAGTGTTCGAGACAGGGGAGGCATTCAGTACTTC.

The chain uses TRBV10-3 and TRBJ1-2, with D perhaps matching TRBD1 (5 bases). The V and J ends lost 4 bases and 4 bases respectively, with 16 bases between them. Germline CDR1 and CDR2: ENHRY and SYGVKD. There are 15 residues in the CDR3. CDR3 loop: CAISASLGPFYGYTF. CDR3 coding DNA: TGTGCCATCAGTGCCTCTTTGGGGCCCTTCTATGGCTACACCTTC.

The chain joins TRBV5-4 to TRBJ1-2; 10 bases are a match to TRBD1. Germline V gene data show CDR1 as SGHNT and CDR2 as YYREEE (reference sequence). The CDR3 covers 13 residues. Losses at the gene ends were 2 bases for V and 8 bases for J; bases not matched to a gene: 3. The CDR3 region has the DNA TGTGCCAGCAGCTTTGGGACAGGGGAAGGCTACACCTTC. This codes for CASSFGTGEGYTF.

The chain combines TRBV7-2 with TRBJ1-2, with 9 bases aligning to TRBD1. Germline CDR1 and CDR2: SGHTA and FQGNSA. This CDR3 region has 15 residues. With 6 bases clipped from V and 3 bases from J, the junction kept 8 bases outside the gene matches. The CDR3 region is CASRQGTGPYYGYTF. In DNA, the CDR3 is TGTGCCAGCAGACAGGGGACAGGGCCCTACTATGGCTACACCTTC.

The chain employs TRBV7-3 and TRBJ2-1; D is undetermined. The CDR3 extends over 16 amino acids. CDR1 is SGHTA, CDR2 FQGTGA, per germline. The germline V and J ends were trimmed by 5 bases and 9 bases, with 23 bases remaining between them. In nucleotides, the CDR3 is TGTGCCAGCAGCCCCCATTCGCCTATGATGTACGGTGAGCAGTTCTTC. Translated: CASSPHSPMMYGEQFF.

The J gene is TRBJ2-2, the V gene TRBV15; D remains ambiguous. This CDR3 has 14 amino acids. V was pared by 0 bases and J by 8 bases, with 10 bases between. Germline CDR1 and CDR2: LNHNV and YYDKDF (reference sequence). The DNA of the CDR3 is TGTGCCACCAGCAGAGAGTCAGTCGTGGGGGAGCTGTTTTTT. Its protein is CATSRESVVGELFF.